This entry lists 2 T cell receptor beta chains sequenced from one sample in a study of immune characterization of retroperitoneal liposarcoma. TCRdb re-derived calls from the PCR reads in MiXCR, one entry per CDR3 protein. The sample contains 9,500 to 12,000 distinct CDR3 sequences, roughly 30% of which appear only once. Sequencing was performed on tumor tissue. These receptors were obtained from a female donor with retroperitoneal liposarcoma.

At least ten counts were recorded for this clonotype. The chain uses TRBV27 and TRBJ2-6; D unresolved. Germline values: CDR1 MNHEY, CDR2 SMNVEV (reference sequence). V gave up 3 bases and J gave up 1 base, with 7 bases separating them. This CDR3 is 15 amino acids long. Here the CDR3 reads CASSFGRSGANVLTF. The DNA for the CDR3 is TGTGCCAGCAGTTTTGGGCGGTCTGGGGCCAACGTCCTGACTTTC.

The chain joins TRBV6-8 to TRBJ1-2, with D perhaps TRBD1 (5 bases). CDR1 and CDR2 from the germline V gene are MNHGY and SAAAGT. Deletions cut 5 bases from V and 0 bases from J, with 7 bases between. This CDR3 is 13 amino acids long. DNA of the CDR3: TGTGCCAGCAGTGGCAGGGCTAACTATGGCTACACCTTC. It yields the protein CASSGRANYGYTF.